These 29 T cell receptor beta chains share one sample of origin, sequenced in a study of low-dose radiotherapy and immunotherapy resistance in tumors. TRAV- and TRBV-specific primers primed first-strand cDNA, covering alpha and beta chains. With a constant-region primer and a V-primer adapter, TCRs were subjected to 15 to 25 PCR cycles of amplification. TCRdb independently ran MiXCR on the reads; one entry per CDR3 protein. The sample includes roughly 100,000 distinct CDR3 sequences, 20% seen only once; the top ten take 4.1%. Time point described: after trial treatment. Treatment: LDRT plus nivolumab, ipilimumab, low-dose cyclophosphamide and aspirin (RACIN trial). This specimen consisted of PBMCs, obtained after low-dose radiotherapy plus immunotherapy. The receptors come from a male donor with prostate cancer.

As regards this clonotype: A much more abundant neighbour one base away suggests this may be a read error. The genes are TRBV7-2 and TRBJ1-5, with D uncertain. This CDR3 region has 17 residues. In germline, CDR1 is SGHTA, CDR2 FQGNSA. The ends were cut back, 7 bases at V and 2 bases at J, with 21 bases in the middle. CDR3 sequence: CASTPSPPSYGNQPQHF. The CDR3 region has the DNA TGTGCCAGCACCCCCAGCCCCCCGAGTTATGGCAATCAGCCCCAGCATTTT.

Many counts were recorded for this clonotype. The chain recombines TRBV11-2 with TRBJ2-1; 7 bases agree with TRBD2. CDR1 and CDR2 from the germline V gene are SGHAT and FQNNGV. CDR3 length equals 16 residues. V dropped 6 bases and J dropped 0; count of bases not matched to a gene: 8. The CDR3 nucleotides are TGTGCCAGCAGGAGATCGAGCGGGGTCTCCTACAATGAGCAGTTCTTC. This translates into CASRRSSGVSYNEQFF. The complete variable domain, with remaining parts taken from reference TRBV11-2 and TRBJ2-1, reads EAGVAQSPRYKIIEKRQSVAFWCNPISGHATLYWYQQILGQGPKLLIQFQNNGVVDDSQLPKDRFSAERLKGVDSTLKIQPAKLEDSAVYLCASRRSSGVSYNEQFFGPGTRLTVL.

This clonotype came up many times. The chain recombines TRBV3-1 with TRBJ2-5; 7 bases align to TRBD2. J lost 1 base, V lost 0 bases, and 11 bases had no gene match. CDR1 is LGHDT, CDR2 YNNKEL, per germline (reference sequence). CDR3 length equals 18 residues. CDR3 DNA: TGTGCCAGCAGCCAAGATAGGTGGGCGGGGGAAACCCAAGAGACCCAGTACTTC. Amino acids: CASSQDRWAGETQETQYF.

The V and J genes are TRBV29-1 and TRBJ2-5; D is uncertain. Germline V gene data show CDR1 as SQVTM and CDR2 as ANQGSEA. Trimming removed 7 bases at V and 1 base at J, with 16 bases between. This CDR3 has 14 amino acids. CDR3 nucleotides: TGCAGCGCCCGAGGTGGCGGAATCCAAGAGACCCAGTACTTC. This codes for CSARGGGIQETQYF.

This chain uses TRBV18 with TRBJ2-3, with D unclear. This CDR3 has 13 amino acids. Germline values: CDR1 KGHSH, CDR2 LQKENI. Between the trimmed V and J ends, which lost 2 bases and 6 bases, there was a span of 9 bases. Here the CDR3 DNA reads TGTGCCAGCTCACCATCGCGAGGCGATACGCAGTATTTT. Translation gives CASSPSRGDTQYF.

This clonotype has at least ten counts. V gene TRBV20-1 combines with J gene TRBJ1-6; D may be TRBD1 (5 bases). Germline CDR1 is DFQATT and CDR2 is SNEGSKA (reference sequence). The V and J ends lost 6 bases and 12 bases respectively, with 24 bases between them. The CDR3 sequence is 15 residues long. The CDR3, as DNA: TGCAGTGCCCGACAGTCTGGGACGCCAACCCTACCCCTCCACTTT. It encodes CSARQSGTPTLPLHF.

Of note for this clonotype: It differs at one base from a far larger clone, so likely a read error. This chain joins TRBV15 and TRBJ2-1; 8 bases agree with TRBD2. Trimming removed 0 bases from V and 10 bases from J; junction bases left unmatched: 11. Germline lookup yields CDR1 LNHNV and CDR2 YYDKDF (reference sequence). This CDR3 contains 16 residues. The CDR3 DNA follows: TGTGCCACCAGCAGAGATCTTGGAGCGGGGGCGTACGAGCAGTTCTTC. Amino acid sequence: CATSRDLGAGAYEQFF.

This clonotype has ten or more counts. The chain joins TRBV20-1 to TRBJ2-2, with D perhaps matching TRBD1 (5 bases). The CDR3 is 14 residues long. Germline V gene sequence: CDR1 DFQATT, CDR2 SNEGSKA (reference sequence). V was cut by 2 bases and J by 4 bases, with 11 bases left in between. The CDR3 bases are TGCAGTGCTAGAAGGGCGACAGTCACCGGGGAGCTGTTTTTT. This sequence encodes CSARRATVTGELFF.

This clonotype was found many times. The genes are TRBV2 and TRBJ1-4, with 9 bases aligning to TRBD1. This CDR3 region has 15 residues. V shed 7 bases, J shed 5 bases, and the junction held 8 bases outside the gene matches. Looked up from germline, CDR1 is SNHLY and CDR2 is FYNNEI. In DNA form, the CDR3 reads TGTGCCAGCACCGGGACAGGGACATTAAATGAAAAACTGTTTTTT. Translation gives CASTGTGTLNEKLFF.

This clonotype was counted once. This likely reflects a read error, since a far larger clone is one base away. V gene TRBV7-9 combines with J gene TRBJ1-5; 9 nucleotides match TRBD1. The CDR3 is 15 amino acids. Germline V CDR1 and CDR2: SEHNR, FQNEAQ (reference sequence). The J segment lost 3 bases and the V segment lost 5 bases, leaving 5 bases of the junction unmatched. The CDR3 bases are TGTGCCAGCAGCCGGGGACAGGGTCCCAATCAGCCCCAGCATTTT. Amino acid sequence: CASSRGQGPNQPQHF.

There are many counts of this clonotype. The chain combines TRBV6-1 with TRBJ2-2; possibly TRBD1 for D (6 bases). Trimming pared 6 bases from V and 3 bases from J, leaving 8 bases between. This CDR3 is 13 amino acids long. Germline lookup yields CDR1 MNHNS and CDR2 SASEGT. For the CDR3, the DNA is TGTGCCAGCAGACGACAGGACACCGGGGAGCTGTTTTTT. It yields the protein CASRRQDTGELFF.

To note about this clonotype: Mismatch with germline at one junction end may stem from a read error. The chain carries TRBV5-1 and TRBJ2-7; TRBD2 matches at 8 bases. Germline V CDR1 and CDR2: SGHRS, YFSETQ. CDR3 length: 17 residues. CDR3 protein: CACSPGLAGGLSYEQYF. CDR3 nucleotide sequence: TGCGCCTGCAGCCCGGGACTGGCGGGGGGACTCTCCTACGAGCAGTACTTC.

This clonotype was picked up many times. This sequence joins TRBV6-2 or TRBV6-3 and TRBJ2-6, with 7 bases matching TRBD1. CDR3 length: 17 amino acids. The germline V gene has CDR1 MNHEY and CDR2 SVGEGT. V dropped 6 bases and J dropped 0; count of bases not matched to a gene: 8. The CDR3 region has the DNA TGTGCCAGCAGCCAAATGACAGGGAGCTCTGGGGCCAACGTCCTGACTTTC. Its protein product is CASSQMTGSSGANVLTF.

As concerns this clonotype: A much larger clone is a single base away; this may be a read error. The chain uses TRBV10-3 and TRBJ2-5, with a weak D call TRBD1 (5 bases). With 8 bases removed from V and 3 bases from J, the gap between germline ends came to 13 bases. Germline loops: CDR1 ENHRY, CDR2 SYGVKD. The CDR3 totals 13 residues. CDR3 sequence (DNA): TGTGCCATCGGTGTGGGCAGGGAAGAGACCCAGTACTTC. The encoded protein is CAIGVGREETQYF.

This clonotype was recorded many times. The chain employs TRBV6-2 or TRBV6-3 and TRBJ2-3, with D perhaps TRBD2 (6 bases). The CDR3 has 13 amino acids. Germline lookup yields CDR1 MNHEY and CDR2 SVGEGT. V lost 2 bases and J 5 bases, leaving 8 bases between the germline ends. CDR3 region: CASSYIGRDTQYF. CDR3 DNA sequence: TGTGCCAGCAGTTACATCGGGAGAGATACGCAGTATTTT.

This clonotype was seen repeatedly, ten times or more. J is TRBJ2-5 and V is TRBV2; tentative D call: TRBD1 (5 bases). This CDR3 region has 13 residues. Germline values: CDR1 SNHLY, CDR2 FYNNEI. Between the trimmed V and J ends, which lost 11 bases and 5 bases, there was a span of 18 bases. The CDR3 nucleotides read TGTGCCGGCCTAACAGGCCTAGAGGAGACCCAGTACTTC. This sequence encodes CAGLTGLEETQYF.

The gene calls are TRBV5-1 and TRBJ1-2; D not resolved. The CDR3 consists of 14 residues. The V end lost 2 bases, the J end lost 3 bases, and 11 bases lay between the germline ends. The germline gives CDR1 SGHRS, CDR2 YFSETQ. The CDR3 protein is CASSFGGVDYGYTF. The DNA of the CDR3 is TGCGCCAGCAGCTTCGGAGGAGTTGACTATGGCTACACCTTC.

This clonotype was observed many times. V is TRBV5-6 and J is TRBJ1-5, with D maybe TRBD1 (6 bases). Germline V gene sequence: CDR1 SGHDT, CDR2 YYEEEE. The CDR3 runs 15 residues. Trimming took 4 bases from V and 0 from J, leaving 11 bases between them. The CDR3 loop is CASSKDRNSNQPQHF. The CDR3 coding sequence is TGTGCCAGCAGCAAGGACAGAAATAGCAATCAGCCCCAGCATTTT.

This clonotype came up many times. The chain recombines TRBV7-2 with TRBJ2-5; D is unresolved. Per germline, CDR1 SGHTA and CDR2 FQGNSA. The CDR3 totals 15 residues. The V gene lost 1 base and the J gene lost 2 bases, with 11 bases spanning the gap. The CDR3 region is CASSLVVLGQETQYF. CDR3 sequence (DNA): TGTGCCAGCAGCTTAGTGGTACTCGGACAAGAGACCCAGTACTTC.

This clonotype was found many times. This chain connects TRBV20-1 to TRBJ2-3; 8 nucleotides align to TRBD2. The CDR3 contains 15 residues. Germline CDR1 and CDR2: DFQATT and SNEGSKA (reference sequence). The ends lost 5 bases at V and 2 bases at J; junction bases unmatched: 9. In nucleotides, the CDR3 is TGCAGTGCTGCCCCCCAAGCGGGGGTCACAGATACGCAGTATTTT. As protein: CSAAPQAGVTDTQYF.

This clonotype was detected many times. V is TRBV5-1 and J is TRBJ2-3, with a possible D match to TRBD2 (6 bases). The germline gives CDR1 SGHRS, CDR2 YFSETQ. Trimming removed 3 bases from V and 4 bases from J, with 15 bases in between. The CDR3 is made up of 15 amino acids. DNA of the CDR3: TGCGCCAGCAGCTCGGACGGGGGAGAGGCAGATACGCAGTATTTT. Translation gives CASSSDGGEADTQYF.

This chain joins TRBV27 and TRBJ2-7; 8 nucleotides match TRBD1. The CDR3 loop spans 15 amino acids. The V gene's germline CDR1 is MNHEY and CDR2 SMNVEV (reference sequence). V lost 6 bases to trimming and J lost 3 bases; unmatched junction nucleotides: 10. DNA for the CDR3: TGTGCCAGCAGGCCCGCCGGGACAGGAGACTACGAGCAGTACTTC. Translated, it gives CASRPAGTGDYEQYF.

This clonotype was observed at least ten times. The genes are TRBV5-6 and TRBJ2-1, with 8 bases matching TRBD1. The CDR3 has 13 residues. The V gene's germline CDR1 is SGHDT and CDR2 YYEEEE. The J segment lost 9 bases and the V segment lost 3 bases, leaving 5 bases of the junction unmatched. The CDR3 protein is CASSYSGGGEQFF. The CDR3, as DNA: TGTGCCAGCAGCTACTCAGGGGGCGGTGAGCAGTTCTTC.

Notes on this clonotype: A read error is the likely source, as a far larger clone sits one nucleotide away. The J gene is TRBJ2-1, the V gene TRBV5-1; D might be TRBD1 or TRBD2, each matching 5 bases. This CDR3 comprises 13 residues. The V gene's germline CDR1 is SGHRS and CDR2 YFSETQ. Trimming removed 4 bases at V and 10 bases at J, with 15 bases between. Written as DNA, the CDR3 is TGCGCCAGCAGCCGCCCAGGGACCTACGAGCAGTTCTTC. It translates to CASSRPGTYEQFF.

This clonotype has more than one count but fewer than ten. The rearrangement links TRBV2 to TRBJ2-7, with D maybe TRBD2 (5 bases). Trimming cost V 6 bases and J 3 bases, with 18 bases left between them. Germline V gene data show CDR1 as SNHLY and CDR2 as FYNNEI. CDR3 length: 15 residues. The CDR3, as DNA: TGTGCCAGCAGGACTTTCGGGAAGTCGGTCTACGAGCAGTACTTC. Its protein is CASRTFGKSVYEQYF.

This clonotype was observed at least ten times. The V and J genes are TRBV30 and TRBJ2-1, with D possibly called TRBD1 or TRBD2 (5 bases each). V was pared by 3 bases and J by 6 bases, with 12 bases between. This CDR3 is 13 amino acids long. Germline V gene lookup returns CDR1 GTSNPN and CDR2 SVGIG (reference sequence). The CDR3 sequence is CAWSGALGNEQFF. Here the CDR3 DNA reads TGTGCCTGGAGCGGGGCATTGGGCAATGAGCAGTTCTTC.

Worth noting for this clonotype: A far larger clone is a single base away, which makes a read error likely. CDR3 sequence: CASSAGIHEQYF. As DNA, the CDR3 is TGTGCCAGCTCCGCAGGGATTCATGAGCAGTACTTC. V is TRBV28 and J is TRBJ2-7, with a weak D call TRBD1 (5 bases). Germline CDR1 and CDR2: MDHEN and SYDVKM. V was clipped by 8 bases and J by 7 bases, with 15 bases between them. The CDR3 is 12 amino acids.

This clonotype was found many times. This rearrangement joins TRBV9 to TRBJ2-3; 16 bases are shared with TRBD2. V trimming: 4 bases; J trimming: 1 base; junction bases outside the gene matches: 3. This CDR3 is built from 17 residues. CDR1 is SGDLS, CDR2 YYNGEE, per germline. The CDR3 region is CASSKGLAGGRTDTQYF. The DNA of the CDR3 is TGTGCCAGCAGCAAGGGACTAGCGGGGGGGCGCACAGATACGCAGTATTTT. Full variable domain (missing parts from reference TRBV9 and TRBJ2-3): DSGVTQTPKHLITATGQRVTLRCSPRSGDLSVYWYQQSLDQGLQFLIQYYNGEERAKGNILERFSAQQFPDLHSELNLSSLELGDSALYFCASSKGLAGGRTDTQYFGPGTRLTVL.

By share, this clonotype counts as medium-sized (0.01 to 0.1%). The V and J genes are TRBV9 and TRBJ2-3, with D possibly TRBD1 on 5 matching bases. Germline CDR1 and CDR2: SGDLS and YYNGEE. The germline V and J ends were trimmed by 3 bases and 6 bases, with 17 bases remaining between them. This CDR3 has 15 amino acids. CDR3 residues: CASSALGAVGDTQYF. For the CDR3, the DNA is TGTGCCAGCAGCGCCCTAGGGGCCGTCGGGGATACGCAGTATTTT. The entire variable domain, with the rest obtained from reference TRBV9 and TRBJ2-3, is as follows: DSGVTQTPKHLITATGQRVTLRCSPRSGDLSVYWYQQSLDQGLQFLIQYYNGEERAKGNILERFSAQQFPDLHSELNLSSLELGDSALYFCASSALGAVGDTQYFGPGTRLTVL.